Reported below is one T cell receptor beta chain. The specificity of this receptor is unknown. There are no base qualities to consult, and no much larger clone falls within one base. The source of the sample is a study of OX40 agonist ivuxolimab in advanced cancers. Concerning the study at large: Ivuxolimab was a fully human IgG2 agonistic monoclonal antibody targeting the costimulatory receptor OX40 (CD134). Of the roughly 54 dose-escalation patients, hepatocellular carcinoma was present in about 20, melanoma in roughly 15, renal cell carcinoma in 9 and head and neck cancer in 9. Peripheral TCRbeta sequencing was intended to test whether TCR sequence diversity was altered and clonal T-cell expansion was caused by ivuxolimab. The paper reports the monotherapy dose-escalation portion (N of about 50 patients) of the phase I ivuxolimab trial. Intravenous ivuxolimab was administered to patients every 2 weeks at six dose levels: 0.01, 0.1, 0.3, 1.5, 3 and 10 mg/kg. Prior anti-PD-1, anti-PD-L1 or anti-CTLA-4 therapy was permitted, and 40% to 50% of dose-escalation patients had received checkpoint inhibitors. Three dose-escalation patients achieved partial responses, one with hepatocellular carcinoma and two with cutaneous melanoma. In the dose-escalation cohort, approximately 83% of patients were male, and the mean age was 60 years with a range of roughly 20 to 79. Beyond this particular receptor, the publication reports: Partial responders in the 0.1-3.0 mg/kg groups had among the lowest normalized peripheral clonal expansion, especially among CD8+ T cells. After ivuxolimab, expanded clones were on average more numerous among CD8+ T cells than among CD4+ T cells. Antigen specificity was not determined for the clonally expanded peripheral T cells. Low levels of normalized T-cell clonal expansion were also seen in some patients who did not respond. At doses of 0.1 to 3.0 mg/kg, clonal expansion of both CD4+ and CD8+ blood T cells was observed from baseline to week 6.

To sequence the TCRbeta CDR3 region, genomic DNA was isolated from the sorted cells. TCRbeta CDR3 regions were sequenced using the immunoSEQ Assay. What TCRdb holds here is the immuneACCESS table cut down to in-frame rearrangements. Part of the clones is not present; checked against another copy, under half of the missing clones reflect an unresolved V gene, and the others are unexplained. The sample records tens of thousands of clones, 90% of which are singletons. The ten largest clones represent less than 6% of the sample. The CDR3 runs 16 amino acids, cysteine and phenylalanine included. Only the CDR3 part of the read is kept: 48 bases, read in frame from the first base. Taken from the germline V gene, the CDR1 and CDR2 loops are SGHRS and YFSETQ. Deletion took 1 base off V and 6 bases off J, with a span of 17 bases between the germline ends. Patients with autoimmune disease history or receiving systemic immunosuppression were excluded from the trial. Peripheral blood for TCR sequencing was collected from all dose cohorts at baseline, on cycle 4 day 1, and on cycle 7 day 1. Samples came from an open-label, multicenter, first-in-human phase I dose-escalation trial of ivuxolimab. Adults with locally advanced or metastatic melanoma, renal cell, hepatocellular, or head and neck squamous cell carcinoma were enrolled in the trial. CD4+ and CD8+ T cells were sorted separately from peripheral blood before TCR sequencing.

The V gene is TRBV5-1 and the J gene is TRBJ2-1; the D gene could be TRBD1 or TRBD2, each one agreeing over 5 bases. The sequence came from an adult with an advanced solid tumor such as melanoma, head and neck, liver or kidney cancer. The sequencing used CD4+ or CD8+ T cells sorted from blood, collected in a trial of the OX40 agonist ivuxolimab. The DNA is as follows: TGCGCCAGCAGCTTGTCCGGGGCCGTTAATGGCAATGAGCAGTTCTTC. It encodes CASSLSGAVNGNEQFF.